The 25 T cell receptor beta chains below all came from one sample that was sequenced in a study of yellow fever vaccine responses in identical twins. TCRdb processed the RT-PCR reads anew with MiXCR; each CDR3 protein has one entry. There are approximately 3,500 distinct CDR3 sequences in the sample; around 81% occur only once, and around 3.4% lies in the top ten. The sample in question was T cells from blood (PBMCs), unsorted or a sorted subset (not recorded which), obtained before or after yellow fever vaccination (not recorded which). Receptors were obtained from a woman aged 18-35 years who received the yellow fever vaccine.

This clonotype is judged large (0.1 to 1%). This chain uses TRBV2 with TRBJ1-1; D gene ambiguous. The V end was cut by 7 bases, the J end by 1 base, with 13 bases between. This CDR3 comprises 14 residues. Germline loops: CDR1 SNHLY, CDR2 FYNNEI. The DNA of the CDR3 is TGTGCCAGCAAGCTCGGGGAGGGGAACACTGAAGCTTTCTTT. Amino acids: CASKLGEGNTEAFF.

A few counts support this clonotype. CDR3 protein: CASSRGGLGNQPQHF. The CDR3 nucleotides are TGTGCCAGCAGCCGAGGGGGCTTGGGCAATCAGCCCCAGCATTTT. The V and J genes are TRBV14 and TRBJ1-5; 7 bases line up with TRBD1. J lost 2 bases, V lost 4 bases, and 5 bases had no gene match. CDR3 length: 15 residues. From germline, CDR1 is SGHDN and CDR2 FVKESK.

The genes are TRBV6-1 and TRBJ1-5, with a possible D match to TRBD1 (5 bases). Germline V gene data show CDR1 as MNHNS and CDR2 as SASEGT. Trimming left V 10 bases short and J 0 bases short, with 10 bases between. This CDR3 region has 13 residues. CDR3 in amino acids: CAITDSSNQPQHF. The CDR3 DNA sequence: TGTGCCATCACCGACAGTAGCAATCAGCCCCAGCATTTT.

The J gene is TRBJ1-5, the V gene TRBV4-2; a possible D gene is TRBD1 (5 bases). This CDR3 is built from 15 residues. V lost 1 base, J lost 0 bases, and 7 bases lay in between. Per germline, CDR1 LGHNA and CDR2 YNFKEQ. CDR3 in amino acids: CASSQVGGSNQPQHF. For the CDR3, the DNA is TGTGCCAGCAGCCAAGTCGGGGGTAGCAATCAGCCCCAGCATTTT.

The chain carries TRBV12-3 or TRBV12-4 and TRBJ2-6; 8 nucleotides match TRBD2. The CDR3 spans 17 residues. The V and J ends lost 3 bases and 3 bases, in that order; junction bases with no gene match: 7. The CDR3 spells CASSLRTGGSGANVLTF. CDR3 nucleotide sequence: TGTGCCAGCAGTTTGCGGACGGGAGGGAGTGGGGCCAACGTCCTGACTTTC.

The chain couples TRBV2 to TRBJ2-1; 9 bases line up with TRBD2. The CDR3 has 16 amino acids. Germline V CDR1 and CDR2: SNHLY, FYNNEI. V was pared by 5 bases and J by 5 bases, with 10 bases of the junction left unmatched. The CDR3 region is CASSPPWAGGDNEQFF. In nucleotides, the CDR3 is TGTGCCAGCAGTCCTCCCTGGGCGGGAGGGGACAATGAGCAGTTCTTC.

This clonotype was seen a handful of times. The rearrangement joins TRBV20-1 to TRBJ1-1; perhaps TRBD1 as D (6 bases). The germline CDR1 and CDR2 sequences are DFQATT and SNEGSKA (reference sequence). This CDR3 spans 15 amino acids. Trimming took off 0 bases at V and 3 bases at J, with 14 bases between the two ends. CDR3 amino acids: CSARDPGQQHTEAFF. The CDR3 DNA is TGCAGTGCTAGAGACCCTGGACAGCAGCACACTGAAGCTTTCTTT.

The chain links TRBV25-1 to TRBJ1-1, with no clear D. V lost 7 bases and J lost 1, with 10 bases in between. Germline CDR1 MGHDK, CDR2 SYGVNS. The CDR3 consists of 13 residues. CDR3 sequence (DNA): TGTGCCAGCACCAAAAGCGGGAACACTGAAGCTTTCTTT. This codes for CASTKSGNTEAFF.

The V call is TRBV29-1, the J call TRBJ2-1, with D possibly matching TRBD2 (6 bases). This CDR3 comprises 17 residues. The V and J ends lost 5 bases and 7 bases respectively, with 27 bases between them. Germline CDR1 is SQVTM and CDR2 is ANQGSEA. In DNA form, the CDR3 reads TGCAGCGTTCGGTCTAGCGCCCATCCCTCTCTACGAAATGAGCAGTTCTTC. This encodes CSVRSSAHPSLRNEQFF.

The chain couples TRBV18 to TRBJ2-1, with D unresolved. Germline lookup yields CDR1 KGHSH and CDR2 LQKENI. V was cut by 3 bases and J by 5 bases, with 8 bases left in between. This CDR3 has 13 residues. The CDR3 here is CASSPGFNNEQFF. CDR3 nucleotide sequence: TGTGCCAGCTCACCCGGATTTAACAATGAGCAGTTCTTC.

The chain uses TRBV20-1 and TRBJ2-3; D uncertain. V lost 6 bases, J lost 0 bases, and 16 bases lay in between. This CDR3 comprises 15 residues. The V gene's germline CDR1 is DFQATT and CDR2 SNEGSKA (reference sequence). CDR3 sequence (DNA): TGCAGTGCGCTTCCCACAGTCCTTAGCACAGATACGCAGTATTTT. This gives the protein CSALPTVLSTDTQYF.

The chain joins TRBV5-5 to TRBJ2-1; D unresolved. From germline, CDR1 is SGHKS and CDR2 YYEKEE (reference sequence). V was cut by 1 base and J by 1 base, with 12 bases left in between. This CDR3 is built from 16 residues. The CDR3 reads CASSLTVLVSYNEQFF. CDR3 coding DNA: TGTGCCAGCAGCTTGACGGTTTTGGTTTCCTACAATGAGCAGTTCTTC.

The chain recombines TRBV29-1 with TRBJ1-3; D not resolved. CDR3 length: 13 amino acids. Per the germline V gene, CDR1 is SQVTM and CDR2 is ANQGSEA. V lost 1 base and J lost 0, with 4 bases in between. CDR3 protein: CSVEAVSGNTIYF. CDR3 bases: TGCAGCGTTGAAGCAGTCTCTGGAAACACCATATATTTT.

Here the CDR3 reads CASSIRADTQYF. The CDR3 nucleotides are TGTGCCAGCAGTATTCGGGCAGATACGCAGTATTTT. This chain connects TRBV2 to TRBJ2-3; D not certain. V was shortened by 5 bases and J by 4 bases, with 7 bases between the two germline ends. This CDR3 region has 12 residues. The V gene's germline CDR1 is SNHLY and CDR2 FYNNEI.

To note about this clonotype: At one end the junction does not follow the germline gene, possibly because of a read error. The chain joins TRBV11-1 to TRBJ1-1; D remains ambiguous. This CDR3 contains 15 residues. Germline CDR1 reads SGHAT; CDR2 reads FQDESV (reference sequence). CDR3 sequence (DNA): TGTGCCAGCAGCCTAGCGAGGGATACGGACACTGAAGCTTTCTTT. Its protein is CASSLARDTDTEAFF.

This clonotype was found a few times. The V and J genes are TRBV20-1 and TRBJ2-2; weak D call: TRBD1 (6 bases). CDR3 length equals 14 residues. The germline gives CDR1 DFQATT, CDR2 SNEGSKA (reference sequence). Trimming shortened V by 1 base and J by 3 bases, and 9 bases separated the two germline ends. CDR3 nucleotides: TGCAGTGCTAGAGGGGGGCAGTACACCGGGGAGCTGTTTTTT. Translation: CSARGGQYTGELFF.

This chain joins TRBV14 and TRBJ1-2; D ambiguous. The ends were cut back, 10 bases at V and 1 base at J, with 10 bases in the middle. The CDR3 covers 12 residues. Germline CDR1 and CDR2: SGHDN and FVKESK. The CDR3 DNA sequence: TGTGCCAAGACATTTTATAACTATGGCTACACCTTC. Translated: CAKTFYNYGYTF.

This clonotype was seen a single time. The V and J genes are TRBV6-5 and TRBJ1-1; D uncertain. The CDR3 is made up of 13 amino acids. From germline, CDR1 is MNHEY and CDR2 SVGAGI. With 0 bases removed from V and 5 bases from J, the gap between germline ends came to 7 bases. The CDR3 coding sequence is TGTGCCAGCAGTTACTCGCCTGAGACTGAAGCTTTCTTT. Translating it yields CASSYSPETEAFF.

The V and J genes are TRBV7-6 and TRBJ1-1; 10 bases are shared with TRBD1. The CDR3 runs 16 residues. V shed 1 base, J shed 2 bases, and the junction held 4 bases outside the gene matches. Germline V gives CDR1 SGHVS, CDR2 FNYEAQ. The CDR3 is CASSLGQGAGNTEAFF. Written as DNA, the CDR3 is TGTGCCAGCAGCTTAGGACAGGGGGCGGGTAACACTGAAGCTTTCTTT.

V usage is TRBV10-3 and J usage is TRBJ2-3; D call uncertain. This CDR3 has 12 amino acids. V was shortened by 0 bases and J by 7 bases, with 5 bases between the two germline ends. Germline V lookup: CDR1 ENHRY, CDR2 SYGVKD. In DNA, the CDR3 is TGTGCCATCAGTGAGTCCATAAATACGCAGTATTTT. Amino acid sequence: CAISESINTQYF.

The chain employs TRBV6-5 and TRBJ2-7; D gene uncertain. Trimming pared 0 bases from V and 1 base from J, leaving 13 bases between. Germline assignment: CDR1 MNHEY and CDR2 SVGAGI. The CDR3 is made up of 16 amino acids. The CDR3 region has the DNA TGTGCCAGCAGTTACTCTCGGACGGGTGATTCCTACGAGCAGTACTTC. It translates to CASSYSRTGDSYEQYF.

The V gene is TRBV20-1, the J gene TRBJ1-1; the D gene is possibly TRBD1 (6 bases). V was pared by 6 bases and J by 1 base, with 18 bases between. There are 15 residues in the CDR3. CDR1 and CDR2 from the germline V gene are DFQATT and SNEGSKA (reference sequence). CDR3 DNA: TGCAGTGCCCCGCCGCCAGGGGAGGGGAACACTGAAGCTTTCTTT. Translation gives CSAPPPGEGNTEAFF.

The V and J genes are TRBV25-1 and TRBJ1-5, with D unresolved. From germline, CDR1 is MGHDK and CDR2 SYGVNS. Trimming cost V 6 bases and J 7 bases, with 10 bases left between them. CDR3 size: 12 residues. The CDR3 DNA is TGTGCCAGCAGCGTAGATGGCCAGCCCCAGCATTTT. Its translation is CASSVDGQPQHF.

In its sample, this clonotype was seen a few times. V is TRBV5-1 and J is TRBJ2-1, with TRBD2 identical over 8 bases. CDR3 length: 17 amino acids. J was trimmed by 7 bases and V by 2 bases; bases with no gene match: 14. Germline lookup yields CDR1 SGHRS and CDR2 YFSETQ. In DNA form, the CDR3 reads TGCGCCAGCAGCTTCCAAATAACCGGGACTAGGGGGAATGAGCAGTTCTTC. This sequence encodes CASSFQITGTRGNEQFF.

The chain joins TRBV13 to TRBJ2-7; 9 bases are shared with TRBD1. V trimming: 5 bases; J trimming: 2 bases; junction bases outside the gene matches: 13. Per germline, CDR1 PRHDT and CDR2 FYEKMQ (reference sequence). There are 17 residues in the CDR3. The CDR3 here is CASSPTRDRVAPYEQYF. The CDR3 DNA follows: TGTGCCAGCAGCCCGACCAGGGACAGGGTGGCCCCCTACGAGCAGTACTTC.